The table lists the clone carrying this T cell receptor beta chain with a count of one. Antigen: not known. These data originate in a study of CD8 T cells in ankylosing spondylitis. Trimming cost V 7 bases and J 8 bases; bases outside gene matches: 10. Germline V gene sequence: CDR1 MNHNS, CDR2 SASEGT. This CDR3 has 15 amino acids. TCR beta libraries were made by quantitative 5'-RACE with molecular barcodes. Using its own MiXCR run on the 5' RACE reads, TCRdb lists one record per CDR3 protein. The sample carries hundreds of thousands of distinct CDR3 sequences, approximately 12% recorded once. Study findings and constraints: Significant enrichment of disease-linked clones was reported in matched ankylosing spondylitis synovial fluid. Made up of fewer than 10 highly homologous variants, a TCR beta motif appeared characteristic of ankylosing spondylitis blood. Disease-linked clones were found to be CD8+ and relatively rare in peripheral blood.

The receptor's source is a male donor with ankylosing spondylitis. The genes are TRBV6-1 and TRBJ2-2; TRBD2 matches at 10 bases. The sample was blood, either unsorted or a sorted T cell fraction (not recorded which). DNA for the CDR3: TGTGCCAGCAAACCGGGACTAGCGTCGGCAGGGGAGCTGTTTTTT. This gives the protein CASKPGLASAGELFF.